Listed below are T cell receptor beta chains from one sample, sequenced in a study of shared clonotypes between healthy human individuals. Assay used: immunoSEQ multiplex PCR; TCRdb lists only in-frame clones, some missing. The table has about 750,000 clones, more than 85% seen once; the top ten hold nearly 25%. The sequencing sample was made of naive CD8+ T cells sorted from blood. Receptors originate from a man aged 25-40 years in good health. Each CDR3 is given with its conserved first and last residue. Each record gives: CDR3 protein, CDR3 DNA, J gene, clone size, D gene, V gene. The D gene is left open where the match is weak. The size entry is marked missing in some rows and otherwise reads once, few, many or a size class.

CDR3aa: CASSVEPDHGYTF; CDR3nt: TGTGCCAGCAGCGTAGAACCTGATCATGGCTACACCTTC; j_gene: TRBJ1-2; abundance: few; d_gene: -; v_gene: TRBV9
CDR3aa: CASSWSANNEQFF; CDR3nt: TGTGCCAGCAGCTGGTCGGCAAACAATGAGCAGTTCTTC; j_gene: TRBJ2-1; abundance: -; d_gene: -; v_gene: TRBV5-8
CDR3aa: CASRTSSSYEQYF; CDR3nt: TGTGCCAGCAGAACCTCAAGTTCCTACGAGCAGTACTTC; j_gene: TRBJ2-7; abundance: -; d_gene: -; v_gene: TRBV28
CDR3aa: CASSLFGRSGELFF; CDR3nt: TGTGCCAGCAGCTTGTTCGGGAGGTCCGGGGAGCTGTTTTTT; j_gene: TRBJ2-2; abundance: -; d_gene: TRBD2; v_gene: TRBV5-4
CDR3aa: CSGQGLETQYF; CDR3nt: TGCAGCGGACAGGGTTTGGAGACCCAGTACTTC; j_gene: TRBJ2-5; abundance: -; d_gene: TRBD1; v_gene: TRBV29-1
CDR3aa: CASGGLPAEQYF; CDR3nt: TGTGCCAGCGGGGGTCTCCCGGCGGAGCAGTACTTC; j_gene: TRBJ2-7; abundance: -; d_gene: -; v_gene: TRBV7-9
CDR3aa: CASSGPGLFF; CDR3nt: TGTGCCAGCAGTGGGCCAGGGTTGTTTTTT; j_gene: TRBJ2-2; abundance: -; d_gene: -; v_gene: TRBV9
CDR3aa: CASSLGGANTGELFF; CDR3nt: TGTGCCAGCAGTTTAGGGGGAGCGAACACCGGGGAGCTGTTTTTT; j_gene: TRBJ2-2; abundance: few; d_gene: -; v_gene: TRBV28
CDR3aa: CASSQVLAGEVTDTQYF; CDR3nt: TGTGCCAGCAGCCAGGTACTAGCGGGAGAAGTCACAGATACGCAGTATTTT; j_gene: TRBJ2-3; abundance: once; d_gene: TRBD2; v_gene: TRBV28
CDR3aa: CAARTGIYEQYF; CDR3nt: TGTGCAGCCCGGACAGGGATCTACGAGCAGTACTTC; j_gene: TRBJ2-7; abundance: -; d_gene: TRBD1; v_gene: TRBV6-1
CDR3aa: CASSPTVDYGYTF; CDR3nt: TGTGCCAGCAGCCCGACAGTCGACTATGGCTACACCTTC; j_gene: TRBJ1-2; abundance: -; d_gene: -; v_gene: TRBV7-9
CDR3aa: CASSLAGGGGYTF; CDR3nt: TGTGCCAGCAGCTTAGCGGGTGGCGGCGGCTACACCTTC; j_gene: TRBJ1-2; abundance: -; d_gene: -; v_gene: TRBV13
CDR3aa: CASSSGGGSYNEQFF; CDR3nt: TGTGCCAGCTCGTCTGGGGGGGGCTCCTACAATGAGCAGTTCTTC; j_gene: TRBJ2-1; abundance: once; d_gene: TRBD2; v_gene: TRBV7-9
CDR3aa: CASSEITGETQYF; CDR3nt: TGCGCCAGCAGTGAGATCACGGGAGAGACCCAGTACTTC; j_gene: TRBJ2-5; abundance: -; d_gene: -; v_gene: TRBV10-1
CDR3aa: CASGLTSTGELFF; CDR3nt: TGTGCTAGTGGTTTGACTAGCACCGGGGAGCTGTTTTTT; j_gene: TRBJ2-2; abundance: -; d_gene: -; v_gene: TRBV12-5
CDR3aa: CASSVTGTGVTEAFF; CDR3nt: TGTGCCAGCAGCGTAACCGGGACAGGGGTCACTGAAGCTTTCTTT; j_gene: TRBJ1-1; abundance: -; d_gene: TRBD1; v_gene: TRBV9
CDR3aa: CASSRPGTGVSYEQYF; CDR3nt: TGTGCCAGCAGCAGACCTGGGACAGGGGTATCCTACGAGCAGTACTTC; j_gene: TRBJ2-7; abundance: -; d_gene: -; v_gene: TRBV21-1
CDR3aa: CASSQDSGTYGGFAGELFF; CDR3nt: TGCGCCAGCAGCCAAGATTCTGGCACATACGGGGGTTTCGCCGGGGAGCTGTTTTTT; j_gene: TRBJ2-2; abundance: -; d_gene: -; v_gene: TRBV4-1
CDR3aa: CASSGPSPPDNEQFF; CDR3nt: TGTGCCAGCAGTGGACCGTCCCCCCCAGACAATGAGCAGTTCTTC; j_gene: TRBJ2-1; abundance: -; d_gene: -; v_gene: TRBV6-1
CDR3aa: CASSLGRGRNEQYF; CDR3nt: TGCGCCAGCAGCTTGGGCAGGGGGCGTAACGAGCAGTACTTC; j_gene: TRBJ2-7; abundance: once; d_gene: TRBD1; v_gene: TRBV5-1
CDR3aa: CASSLGALFSYEQYF; CDR3nt: TGTGCCAGCAGCTTGGGGGCCCTCTTCTCCTACGAGCAGTACTTC; j_gene: TRBJ2-7; abundance: -; d_gene: -; v_gene: TRBV5-5
CDR3aa: CASSTRGGLYEQYF; CDR3nt: TGTGCCAGCAGCACCCGGGGGGGTCTGTACGAGCAGTACTTC; j_gene: TRBJ2-7; abundance: -; d_gene: TRBD2; v_gene: TRBV7-8
CDR3aa: CASSAPQGVPPETQYF; CDR3nt: TGTGCCAGCAGTGCCCCACAGGGGGTCCCACCAGAGACCCAGTACTTC; j_gene: TRBJ2-5; abundance: -; d_gene: TRBD1; v_gene: TRBV25-1
CDR3aa: CASSPNRGLALQETQYF; CDR3nt: TGCGCCAGCAGCCCAAACCGGGGACTAGCGCTGCAAGAGACCCAGTACTTC; j_gene: TRBJ2-5; abundance: -; d_gene: TRBD2; v_gene: TRBV4-3
CDR3aa: CSGVSAGQQFF; CDR3nt: TGCAGTGGGGTTTCAGCGGGGCAGCAGTTCTTC; j_gene: TRBJ2-1; abundance: -; d_gene: TRBD2; v_gene: TRBV20-1
CDR3aa: CASSFSTGTSHQPQHF; CDR3nt: TGTGCCAGCAGCTTCAGTACTGGGACTTCCCATCAGCCCCAGCATTTT; j_gene: TRBJ1-5; abundance: -; d_gene: -; v_gene: TRBV7-9
CDR3aa: CASSLDSLAGFYEQYF; CDR3nt: TGTGCCAGCAGCTTAGATAGCCTAGCGGGATTCTACGAGCAGTACTTC; j_gene: TRBJ2-7; abundance: -; d_gene: TRBD2; v_gene: TRBV7-8
CDR3aa: CATGTAYEQYF; CDR3nt: TGTGCCACAGGGACAGCCTACGAGCAGTACTTC; j_gene: TRBJ2-7; abundance: -; d_gene: TRBD1; v_gene: TRBV10-3
CDR3aa: CATSGFLEYRDLNYGYTF; CDR3nt: TGTGCCACCAGCGGGTTCCTAGAGTACAGAGACCTTAACTATGGCTACACCTTC; j_gene: TRBJ1-2; abundance: -; d_gene: -; v_gene: TRBV15
CDR3aa: CASSFSTRQLAEQYF; CDR3nt: TGTGCCAGCAGCTTCAGTACTCGGCAGTTAGCCGAGCAGTACTTC; j_gene: TRBJ2-7; abundance: -; d_gene: -; v_gene: TRBV7-9
CDR3aa: CSTVTWVPNHYEQYF; CDR3nt: TGCAGTACCGTCACGTGGGTACCGAACCACTACGAGCAGTACTTC; j_gene: TRBJ2-7; abundance: -; d_gene: -; v_gene: TRBV29-1
CDR3aa: CASSLRSGSYEQYF; CDR3nt: TGTGCCAGCAGCTTAAGGAGCGGGAGTTACGAGCAGTACTTC; j_gene: TRBJ2-7; abundance: -; d_gene: TRBD2; v_gene: TRBV5-5
CDR3aa: CASSLVHWETQYF; CDR3nt: TGTGCCAGCAGCTTAGTCCATTGGGAGACCCAGTACTTC; j_gene: TRBJ2-5; abundance: -; d_gene: -; v_gene: TRBV7-6
CDR3aa: CASSKGAGYYEQYF; CDR3nt: TGTGCCAGCTCAAAGGGGGCAGGGTACTACGAGCAGTACTTC; j_gene: TRBJ2-7; abundance: -; d_gene: TRBD1; v_gene: TRBV2
CDR3aa: CASIIRPVSDYGYTF; CDR3nt: TGTGCCAGCATCATCCGGCCGGTTTCTGATTATGGCTACACCTTC; j_gene: TRBJ1-2; abundance: -; d_gene: -; v_gene: TRBV6-6
CDR3aa: CSVQLAEGTDTQYF; CDR3nt: TGCAGCGTTCAACTAGCGGAAGGCACAGATACGCAGTATTTT; j_gene: TRBJ2-3; abundance: -; d_gene: TRBD2; v_gene: TRBV29-1
CDR3aa: CASSQGYFGTSGRYNEQFF; CDR3nt: TGCGCCAGCAGCCAAGGGTACTTTGGAACTAGCGGGAGGTACAATGAGCAGTTCTTC; j_gene: TRBJ2-1; abundance: -; d_gene: TRBD2; v_gene: TRBV4-3